Below are 4 T cell receptor beta chains sequenced from a single sample in a study of shared clonotypes between healthy human individuals. This table comes from immunoSEQ multiplex PCR, and its TCRdb copy is limited to in-frame clones, with some not included. Among fewer than 1.4 million clones listed, 75% to 80% were seen once. The sequenced material came from memory CD4+ T cells from PBMCs. Indicated subset: CD45RA-negative fraction. The receptor source for this set is a young man in good health. Some clones in this sample may be carry-over from other donors' samples.

The chain recombines TRBV9 with TRBJ2-1; 11 nucleotides align to TRBD2. From germline, CDR1 is SGDLS and CDR2 YYNGEE. This CDR3 spans 14 amino acids. Unmatched junction bases numbered 4, after V lost 2 bases and J lost 9 bases. The CDR3 region has the DNA TGTGCCAGCAGCGTCGTCCTAGCGGGGGGTGAGCAGTTCTTC. Protein sequence: CASSVVLAGGEQFF.

J is TRBJ2-1 and V is TRBV27, with 7 bases identical to TRBD2. The V gene end was trimmed by 2 bases and the J gene end by 7 bases; junction bases not matched to a gene: 2. Germline V gives CDR1 MNHEY, CDR2 SMNVEV (reference sequence). The CDR3 is 13 amino acids. The CDR3 reads CASSLRGGNEQFF. For the CDR3, the DNA is TGTGCCAGCAGTTTAAGGGGAGGGAATGAGCAGTTCTTC.

The chain carries TRBV28 and TRBJ2-5, with D maybe TRBD1 (6 bases). Germline CDR1 and CDR2: MDHEN and SYDVKM. The CDR3 runs to 15 residues. Deletions cut 4 bases from V and 0 bases from J, with 12 bases between. The CDR3, as DNA: TGTGCCAGCAGTTCTGGTGAGGGGGACCAAGAGACCCAGTACTTC. Translating it yields CASSSGEGDQETQYF. Variable domain in full (rest from reference TRBV28 and TRBJ2-5): DVKVTQSSRYLVKRTGEKVFLECVQDMDHENMFWYRQDPGLGLRLIYFSYDVKMKEKGDIPEGYSVSREKKERFSLILESASTNQTSMYLCASSSGEGDQETQYFGPGTRLLVL.

A remark on this clone: This may be a read error: a much more frequent sequence differs by one nucleotide. CDR3 sequence reads: CASRLNYGYTF. CDR3 in DNA: TGTGCCAGCAGGCTAAACTATGGCTACACCTTC. The chain joins TRBV6-5 to TRBJ1-2; D unclear. Trimming stripped 6 bases from V and 2 bases from J, with 4 bases between. There are 11 residues in the CDR3. Looked up from germline, CDR1 is MNHEY and CDR2 is SVGAGI.